This T cell receptor (beta chain) was sequenced during a study of identical twins. Germline CDR1 and CDR2: MNHNS and SASEGT. The CDR3 is 14 residues long. Trimming removed 1 base at V and 2 bases at J, with 6 bases between. Points from the study as a whole: Zero-insertion analyses might be partly confounded by invariant T cells like MAIT and iNKT.

Note on this clonotype: Its antigen is undetermined.

Each CDR3 protein gets one entry after TCRdb re-called the 5' RACE reads with MiXCR. The table shows nearly 650,000 distinct CDR3 sequences, with about 7% occurring only once. This same sample was also part of a study on yellow fever vaccine responses in identical twins. That investigation notes: Twins' vaccine T cell response reportedly gave the appearance of partial convergence and partial personalization.

The sequence derives from a young woman in good health. The sample consisted of PBMCs. The rearrangement joins TRBV6-1 to TRBJ2-1; D unresolved. Written as DNA, the CDR3 is TGTGCCAGCAGTGAAGATATTACCTACAATGAGCAGTTCTTC. Its protein is CASSEDITYNEQFF.